The 13 T cell receptor beta chains listed next were all sequenced from one sample in a study of T cells in tumors after PD-1 blockade. TCRdb's copy holds only in-frame clones and misses some; the assay was immunoSEQ multiplex PCR. The sample contains about 20,000 clones, roughly 73% of which appear only once. The sequencing here drew on PBMCs, taken before anti-PD-1 treatment. These receptors originate from a human donor with basal cell carcinoma.

The chain employs TRBV12-2 and TRBJ1-2. TRBV12-2 is reported as a pseudogene. There are 14 residues in the CDR3. The chain's CDR3 is CASRLVICSGGYTF. Here the CDR3 DNA reads TGTGCAAGTCGCTTAGTAATTTGTTCCGGCGGCTACACCTTC.

The chain links TRBV5-1 to TRBJ2-3, with D perhaps matching TRBD1 (5 bases). Germline CDR1 SGHRS, CDR2 YFSETQ. Trimming cost V 3 bases and J 2 bases, with 13 bases left between them. The CDR3 runs to 15 residues. The CDR3 DNA follows: TGCGCCAGCAGCTGGGCCAGGGCTTACACAGATACGCAGTATTTT. Translated, it gives CASSWARAYTDTQYF.

The chain combines TRBV5-1 with TRBJ2-2, with a possible D match to TRBD2 (6 bases). CDR3 length: 14 residues. Trimming cost V 3 bases and J 6 bases, with 12 bases left between them. CDR1 and CDR2 (germline): SGHRS, YFSETQ. The CDR3: CASSSTGEAGELFF. Written as DNA, the CDR3 is TGCGCCAGCAGCTCTACGGGGGAGGCCGGGGAGCTGTTTTTT.

The chain links TRBV19 to TRBJ2-1; possible D gene TRBD2, 5 bases. The CDR3 is 13 amino acids. Trimming shortened V by 3 bases and J by 5 bases, and 8 bases separated the two germline ends. CDR1 is LNHDA, CDR2 SQIVND, per germline (reference sequence). CDR3 sequence (DNA): TGTGCCAGTAGTATGTCTAGCAACAATGAGCAGTTCTTC. As protein: CASSMSSNNEQFF.

The chain employs TRBV2 and TRBJ2-5; 8 nucleotides match TRBD2. CDR1 is SNHLY and CDR2 is FYNNEI in the germline V gene. This CDR3 is 14 amino acids long. The junction had 7 bases not matched to a gene; V was cut back by 7 bases and J by 3 bases. The CDR3 coding sequence is TGTGCCAGCAAAGGCTTACTAGCGGAAGAGACCCAGTACTTC. Its translation is CASKGLLAEETQYF.

This clone occurred a few times. This sequence joins TRBV10-1 and TRBJ1-2; D not resolved. V shed 8 bases and J shed 6 bases, with 19 bases lying between them. The CDR3 length is 14 residues. Germline V gives CDR1 WNHNN, CDR2 SYGVQD (reference sequence). CDR3 amino acids: CASPLGRVDDGYTF. CDR3 bases: TGCGCCAGCCCCCTGGGCCGGGTGGATGATGGCTACACCTTC.

The V and J genes are TRBV7-9 and TRBJ2-5; D perhaps matches TRBD2 (6 bases). The V end was cut by 5 bases, the J end by 5 bases, with 12 bases between. Germline V gene sequence: CDR1 SEHNR, CDR2 FQNEAQ (reference sequence). This CDR3 is built from 13 residues. CDR3 loop: CASSQNGGETQYF. Written as DNA, the CDR3 is TGTGCCAGCAGCCAGAATGGAGGGGAGACCCAGTACTTC.

The genes are TRBV5-5 and TRBJ1-2; no clear D. The CDR3 is 13 residues long. Trimming took off 0 bases at V and 3 bases at J, with 6 bases between the two ends. CDR1 and CDR2 (germline): SGHKS, YYEKEE (reference sequence). The CDR3 here is CASSLDGDYGYTF. CDR3 sequence (DNA): TGTGCCAGCAGCTTGGACGGAGACTATGGCTACACCTTC.

The rearrangement uses TRBV2 and TRBJ1-1; D gene ambiguous. Trimming cost V 6 bases and J 1 base, with 9 bases left between them. The CDR3 consists of 13 residues. Per the germline V gene, CDR1 is SNHLY and CDR2 is FYNNEI. Here the CDR3 reads CASSLLENTEAFF. In DNA form, the CDR3 reads TGTGCCAGCAGCCTGCTGGAGAACACTGAAGCTTTCTTT.

This clone has just a few counts. V and J are TRBV27 and TRBJ2-7; TRBD1 matches 9 bases. CDR3 size: 15 residues. Germline loops: CDR1 MNHEY, CDR2 SMNVEV (reference sequence). J lost 4 bases, V lost 4 bases, and 8 bases had no gene match. In DNA, the CDR3 is TGTGCCAGCAGTTCCTCGGGACAGGGAGAATACGAGCAGTACTTC. This gives the protein CASSSSGQGEYEQYF.

V usage is TRBV7-9 and J usage is TRBJ2-1; the match to TRBD2 covers 8 bases. The CDR3 runs to 16 residues. Germline CDR1 reads SEHNR; CDR2 reads FQNEAQ (reference sequence). The V gene end was trimmed by 0 bases and the J gene end by 12 bases; junction bases not matched to a gene: 13. Here the CDR3 DNA reads TGTGCCAGCAGCTTAGCGACCAGCGGGAGCAGTCTGGGGCAGTTCTTC. It yields the protein CASSLATSGSSLGQFF.

This clone was recorded once. This chain joins TRBV3-1 (or the pseudogene TRBV3-2) and TRBJ1-2; the match to TRBD1 covers 7 bases. This CDR3 has 14 amino acids. V shed 8 bases, J shed 8 bases, and the junction held 14 bases outside the gene matches. Germline CDR1 reads LGHDT; CDR2 reads YNNKEL (reference sequence). CDR3 residues: CASQDRDRDGGYTF. Written as DNA, the CDR3 is TGTGCCAGCCAAGACAGGGATAGGGACGGAGGCTACACCTTC.

The chain uses TRBV10-2 and TRBJ2-2; D possibly corresponds to TRBD1 (5 bases). V lost 8 bases and J 6 bases, leaving 22 bases between the germline ends. There are 16 residues in the CDR3. The germline CDR1 and CDR2 sequences are WSHSY and SAAADI. The CDR3 protein is CASSVFRQYCPGELFF. The CDR3 coding sequence is TGCGCCAGCTCCGTCTTCCGACAGTATTGTCCCGGGGAGCTGTTTTTT.